The clone carrying this T cell receptor (beta chain) was observed a single time. What it binds is not known. This sample was taken from a study of T-cell reconstitution after alpha-beta-depleted transplantation in children. Preparation of the TCRbeta library used unique molecular identifiers. Each CDR3 protein gets one entry after TCRdb re-called the PCR reads with MiXCR. The sample consists of about a million distinct CDR3 sequences, less than 30% of them appearing once. The CDR3 spans 16 residues. Germline V gene lookup returns CDR1 MNHEY and CDR2 SVGEGT. Unmatched junction bases numbered 11, after V lost 2 bases and J lost 9 bases. The study, taken as a whole, reports: Expanded graft clones, several hundred of them, were reportedly the source of alpha-beta T cells about two months after transplant. Newly made T cells mostly supplied T-cell counts and diversity one year after transplant. The study traced high day-60 TCRbeta diversity in some patients to surviving recipient T cells and thymic progenitors.

The receptor comes from a boy younger than two who had a stem cell transplant for SCID, so the T cells may come from the graft donor. V and J are TRBV6-2 or TRBV6-3 and TRBJ2-1, with TRBD2 matching 9 bases. The sequencing here drew on PBMCs, mostly from graft donor cells, taken 360 days after TCRalphabeta/CD19-depleted stem cell transplant. The CDR3 protein is CASSYPPSGAYSEQFF. The CDR3 bases are TGTGCCAGCAGTTACCCGCCTAGCGGGGCATATAGTGAGCAGTTCTTC.